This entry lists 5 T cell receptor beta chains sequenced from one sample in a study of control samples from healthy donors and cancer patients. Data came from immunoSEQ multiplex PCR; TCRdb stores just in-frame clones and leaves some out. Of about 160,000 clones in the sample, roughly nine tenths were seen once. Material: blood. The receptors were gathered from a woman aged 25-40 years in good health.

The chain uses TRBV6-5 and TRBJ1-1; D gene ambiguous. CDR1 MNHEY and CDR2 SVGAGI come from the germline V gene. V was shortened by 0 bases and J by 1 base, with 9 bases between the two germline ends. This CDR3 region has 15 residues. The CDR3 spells CASSYSIRTNTEAFF. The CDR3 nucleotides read TGTGCCAGCAGTTACTCGATACGTACGAACACTGAAGCTTTCTTT.

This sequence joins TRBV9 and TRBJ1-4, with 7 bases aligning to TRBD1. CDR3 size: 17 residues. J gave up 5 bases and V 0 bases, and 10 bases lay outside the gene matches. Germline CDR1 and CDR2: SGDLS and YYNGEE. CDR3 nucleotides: TGTGCCAGCAGCGTAGAAGGGGGCCCGGGACTAAATGAAAAACTGTTTTTT. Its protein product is CASSVEGGPGLNEKLFF. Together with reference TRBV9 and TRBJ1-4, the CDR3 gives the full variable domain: DSGVTQTPKHLITATGQRVTLRCSPRSGDLSVYWYQQSLDQGLQFLIQYYNGEERAKGNILERFSAQQFPDLHSELNLSSLELGDSALYFCASSVEGGPGLNEKLFFGSGTQLSVL.

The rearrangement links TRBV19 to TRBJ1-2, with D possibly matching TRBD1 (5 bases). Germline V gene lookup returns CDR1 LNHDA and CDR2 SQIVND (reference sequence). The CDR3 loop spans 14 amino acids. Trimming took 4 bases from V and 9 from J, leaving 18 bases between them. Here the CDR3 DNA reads TGTGCCAGTAGTACCCCCGCGAGGGGTGTGCGCTACACCTTC. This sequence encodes CASSTPARGVRYTF. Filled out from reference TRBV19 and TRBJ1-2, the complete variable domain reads DGGITQSPKYLFRKEGQNVTLSCEQNLNHDAMYWYRQDPGQGLRLIYYSQIVNDFQKGDIAEGYSVSREKKESFPLTVTSAQKNPTAFYLCASSTPARGVRYTFGSGTRLTVV.

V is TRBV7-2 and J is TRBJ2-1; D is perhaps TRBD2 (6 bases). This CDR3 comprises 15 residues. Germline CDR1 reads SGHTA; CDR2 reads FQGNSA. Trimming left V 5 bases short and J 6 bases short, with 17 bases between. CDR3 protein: CASSILGGMGNEQFF. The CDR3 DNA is TGTGCCAGCAGCATCCTGGGCGGGATGGGCAATGAGCAGTTCTTC.

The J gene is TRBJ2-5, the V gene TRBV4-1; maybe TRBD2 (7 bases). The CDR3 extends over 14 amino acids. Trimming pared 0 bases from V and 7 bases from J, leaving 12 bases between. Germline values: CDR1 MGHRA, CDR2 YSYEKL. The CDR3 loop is CASSQDTGRGTQYF. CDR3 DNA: TGCGCCAGCAGCCAAGACACAGGGAGGGGGACCCAGTACTTC.